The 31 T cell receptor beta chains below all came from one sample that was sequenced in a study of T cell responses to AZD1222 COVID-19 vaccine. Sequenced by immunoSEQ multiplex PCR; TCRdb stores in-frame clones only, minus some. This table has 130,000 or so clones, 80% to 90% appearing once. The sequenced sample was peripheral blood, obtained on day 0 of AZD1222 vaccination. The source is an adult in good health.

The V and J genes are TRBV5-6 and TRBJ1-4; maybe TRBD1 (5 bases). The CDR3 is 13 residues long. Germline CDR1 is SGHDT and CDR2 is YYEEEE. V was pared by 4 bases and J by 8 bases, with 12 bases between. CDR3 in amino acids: CASSQAGAEKLFF. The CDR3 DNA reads TGTGCCAGCAGCCAGGCCGGGGCCGAAAAACTGTTTTTT.

In DNA, the CDR3 is TGTGCCAGTAGTATTTTGGGGCCAAACCCCGCACACACAGATACGCAGTATTTT. It yields the protein CASSILGPNPAHTDTQYF. The rearrangement links TRBV19 to TRBJ2-3; D may be TRBD1 (5 bases). Germline CDR1 is LNHDA and CDR2 is SQIVND (reference sequence). The V gene lost 3 bases and the J gene lost 2 bases, with 21 bases spanning the gap. The CDR3 has 18 amino acids.

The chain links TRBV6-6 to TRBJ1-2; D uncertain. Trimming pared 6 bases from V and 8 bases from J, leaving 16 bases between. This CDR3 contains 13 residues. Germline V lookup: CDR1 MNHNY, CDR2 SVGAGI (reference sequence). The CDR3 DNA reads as TGTGCCAGCAGCCTCACCGAGGCGGGGGGCTACACCTTC. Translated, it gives CASSLTEAGGYTF.

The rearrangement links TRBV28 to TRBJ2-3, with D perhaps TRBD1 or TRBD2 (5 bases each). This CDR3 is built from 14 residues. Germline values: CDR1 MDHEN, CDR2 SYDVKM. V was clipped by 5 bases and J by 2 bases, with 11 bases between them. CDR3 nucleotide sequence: TGTGCCAGCAGTCCCCCGGGACCCACAGATACGCAGTATTTT. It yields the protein CASSPPGPTDTQYF.

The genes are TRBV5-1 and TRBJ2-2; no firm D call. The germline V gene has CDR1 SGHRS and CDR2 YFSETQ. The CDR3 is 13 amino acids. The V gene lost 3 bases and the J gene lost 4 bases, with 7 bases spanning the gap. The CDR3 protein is CASSSLPTGELFF. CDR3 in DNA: TGCGCCAGCAGCTCCCTACCCACCGGGGAGCTGTTTTTT.

This chain's CDR3 is CASSLSGVNTEAFF. The CDR3 DNA is TGTGCCAGCAGCTTATCCGGGGTAAACACTGAAGCTTTCTTT. The V and J genes are TRBV7-9 and TRBJ1-1; D is unresolved. Germline CDR1 reads SEHNR; CDR2 reads FQNEAQ (reference sequence). This CDR3 is 14 amino acids long. V lost 2 bases to trimming and J lost 2 bases, with 9 bases between them. The entire variable domain, with the rest obtained from reference TRBV7-9 and TRBJ1-1, is as follows: DTGVSQNPRHKITKRGQNVTFRCDPISEHNRLYWYRQTLGQGPEFLTYFQNEAQLEKSRLLSDRFSAERPKGSFSTLEIQRTEQGDSAMYLCASSLSGVNTEAFFGQGTRLTVV.

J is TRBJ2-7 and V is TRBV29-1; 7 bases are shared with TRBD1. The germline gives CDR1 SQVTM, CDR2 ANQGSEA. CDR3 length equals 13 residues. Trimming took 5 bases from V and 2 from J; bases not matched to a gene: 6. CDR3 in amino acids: CSVMGDRTYEQYF. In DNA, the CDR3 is TGCAGCGTTATGGGGGACAGAACCTACGAGCAGTACTTC.

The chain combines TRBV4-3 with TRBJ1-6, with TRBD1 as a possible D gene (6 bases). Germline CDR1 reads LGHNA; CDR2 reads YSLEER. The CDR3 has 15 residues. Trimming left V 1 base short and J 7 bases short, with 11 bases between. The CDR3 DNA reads TGCGCCAGCAGCCAAGGGTGGGGGGCAAATTCACCCCTCCACTTT. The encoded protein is CASSQGWGANSPLHF.

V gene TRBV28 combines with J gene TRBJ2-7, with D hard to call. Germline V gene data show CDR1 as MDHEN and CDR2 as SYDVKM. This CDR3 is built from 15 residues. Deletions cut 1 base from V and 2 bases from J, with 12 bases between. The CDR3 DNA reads TGTGCCAGCAGTTTATACGGCAGGCAGACCTACGAGCAGTACTTC. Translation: CASSLYGRQTYEQYF.

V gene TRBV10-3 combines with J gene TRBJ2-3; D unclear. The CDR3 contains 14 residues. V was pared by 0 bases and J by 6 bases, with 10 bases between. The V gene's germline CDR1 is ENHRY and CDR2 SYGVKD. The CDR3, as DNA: TGTGCCATCAGTGAGTCGACGACCGCGGATACGCAGTATTTT. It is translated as CAISESTTADTQYF.

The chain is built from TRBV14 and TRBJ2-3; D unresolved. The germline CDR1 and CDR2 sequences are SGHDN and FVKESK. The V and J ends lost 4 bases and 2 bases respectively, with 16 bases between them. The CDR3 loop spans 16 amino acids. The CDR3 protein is CASSLVGGGATDTQYF. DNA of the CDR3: TGTGCCAGCAGCCTCGTAGGCGGCGGCGCCACAGATACGCAGTATTTT. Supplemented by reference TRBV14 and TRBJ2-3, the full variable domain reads EAGVTQFPSHSVIEKGQTVTLRCDPISGHDNLYWYRRVMGKEIKFLLHFVKESKQDESGMPNNRFLAERTGGTYSTLKVQPAELEDSGVYFCASSLVGGGATDTQYFGPGTRLTVL.

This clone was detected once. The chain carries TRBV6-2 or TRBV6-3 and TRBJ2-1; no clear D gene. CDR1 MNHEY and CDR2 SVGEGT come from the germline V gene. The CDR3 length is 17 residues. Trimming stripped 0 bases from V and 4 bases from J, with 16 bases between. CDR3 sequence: CASSYSVTDLRYNEQFF. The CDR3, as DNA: TGTGCCAGCAGTTACTCGGTGACTGACCTTAGGTACAATGAGCAGTTCTTC.

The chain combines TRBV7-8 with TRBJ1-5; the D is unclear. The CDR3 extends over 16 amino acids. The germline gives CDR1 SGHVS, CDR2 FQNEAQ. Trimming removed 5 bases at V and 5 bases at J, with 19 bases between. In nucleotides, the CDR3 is TGTGCCAGCAGCCCGAGCGGGAGGGTCCCCCATCAGCCCCAGCATTTT. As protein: CASSPSGRVPHQPQHF.

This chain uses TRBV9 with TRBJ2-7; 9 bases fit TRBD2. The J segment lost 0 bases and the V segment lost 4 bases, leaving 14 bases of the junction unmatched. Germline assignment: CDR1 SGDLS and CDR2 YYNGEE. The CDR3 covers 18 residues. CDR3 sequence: CASSPLAGAPSTSYEQYF. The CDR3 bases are TGTGCCAGCAGCCCCTTAGCGGGGGCCCCCTCTACCTCCTACGAGCAGTACTTC.

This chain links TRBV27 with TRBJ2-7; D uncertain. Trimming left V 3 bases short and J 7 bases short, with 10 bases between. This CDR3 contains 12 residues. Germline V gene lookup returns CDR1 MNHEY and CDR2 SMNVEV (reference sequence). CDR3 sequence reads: CASSLNGREQYF. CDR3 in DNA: TGTGCCAGCAGTTTGAATGGTAGGGAGCAGTACTTC.

CDR3 sequence (DNA): TGTGCCAGCAGTGAAGTTCCGGGTGCAAGCACTGAAGCTTTCTTT. This sequence encodes CASSEVPGASTEAFF. This rearrangement joins TRBV2 to TRBJ1-1; D uncertain. The V end was cut by 1 base, the J end by 4 bases, with 13 bases between. Germline lookup yields CDR1 SNHLY and CDR2 FYNNEI. The CDR3 covers 15 residues.

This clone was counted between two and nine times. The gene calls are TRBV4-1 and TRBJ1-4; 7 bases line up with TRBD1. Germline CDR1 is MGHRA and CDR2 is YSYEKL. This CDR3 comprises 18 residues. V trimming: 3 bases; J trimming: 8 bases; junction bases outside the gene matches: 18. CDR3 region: CASSHSTSVEGAREKLFF. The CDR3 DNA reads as TGCGCCAGCAGCCATAGTACCTCAGTGGAGGGGGCGAGGGAAAAACTGTTTTTT.

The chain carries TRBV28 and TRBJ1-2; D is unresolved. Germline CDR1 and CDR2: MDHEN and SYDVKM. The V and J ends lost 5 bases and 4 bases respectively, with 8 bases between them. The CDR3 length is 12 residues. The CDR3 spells CASSPLPYGYTF. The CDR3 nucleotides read TGTGCCAGCAGTCCCCTACCCTATGGCTACACCTTC.

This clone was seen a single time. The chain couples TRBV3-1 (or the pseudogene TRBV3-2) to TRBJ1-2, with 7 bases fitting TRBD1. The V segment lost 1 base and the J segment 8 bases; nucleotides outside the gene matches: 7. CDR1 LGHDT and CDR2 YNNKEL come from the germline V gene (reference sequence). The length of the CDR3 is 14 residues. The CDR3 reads CASSQGTGFVGYTF. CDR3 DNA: TGTGCCAGCAGCCAAGGGACAGGCTTCGTAGGCTACACCTTC.

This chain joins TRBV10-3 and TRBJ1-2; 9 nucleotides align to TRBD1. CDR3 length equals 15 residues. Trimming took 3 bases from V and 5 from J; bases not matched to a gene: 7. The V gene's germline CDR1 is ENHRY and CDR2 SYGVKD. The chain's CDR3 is CAISESGTGKYGYTF. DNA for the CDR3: TGTGCCATCAGTGAATCGGGGACAGGGAAATATGGCTACACCTTC.

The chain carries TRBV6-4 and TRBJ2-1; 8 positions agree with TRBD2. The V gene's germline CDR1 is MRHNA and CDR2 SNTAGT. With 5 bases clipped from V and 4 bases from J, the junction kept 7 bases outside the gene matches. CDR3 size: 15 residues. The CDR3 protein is CASSQAGASYNEQFF. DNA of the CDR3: TGTGCCAGCAGTCAAGCGGGGGCGAGTTACAATGAGCAGTTCTTC.

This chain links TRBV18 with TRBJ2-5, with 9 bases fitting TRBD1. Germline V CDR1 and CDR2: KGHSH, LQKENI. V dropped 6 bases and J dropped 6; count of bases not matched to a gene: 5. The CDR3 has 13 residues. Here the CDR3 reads CASSTGGEKTQYF. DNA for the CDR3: TGTGCCAGCTCGACAGGGGGGGAAAAGACCCAGTACTTC.

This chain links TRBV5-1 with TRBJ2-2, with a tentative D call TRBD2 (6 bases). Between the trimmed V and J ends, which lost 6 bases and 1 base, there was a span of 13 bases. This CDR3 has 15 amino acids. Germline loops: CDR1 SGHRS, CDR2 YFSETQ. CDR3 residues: CASTRRRENTGELFF. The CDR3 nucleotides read TGCGCCAGCACAAGGCGGCGGGAGAACACCGGGGAGCTGTTTTTT.

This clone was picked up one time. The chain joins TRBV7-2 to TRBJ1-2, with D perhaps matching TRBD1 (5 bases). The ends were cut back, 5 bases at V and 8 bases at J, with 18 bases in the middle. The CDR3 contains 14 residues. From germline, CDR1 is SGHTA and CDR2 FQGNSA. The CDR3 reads CASSPGGPGKGYTF. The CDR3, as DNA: TGTGCCAGCAGCCCGGGGGGTCCGGGGAAAGGCTACACCTTC.

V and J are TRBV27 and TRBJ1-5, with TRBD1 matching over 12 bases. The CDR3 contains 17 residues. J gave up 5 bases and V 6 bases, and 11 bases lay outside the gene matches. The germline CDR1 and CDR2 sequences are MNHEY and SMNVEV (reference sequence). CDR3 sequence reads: CASSVFWDRGRHQPQHF. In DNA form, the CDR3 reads TGTGCCAGCAGCGTATTCTGGGACAGGGGGCGGCATCAGCCCCAGCATTTT.

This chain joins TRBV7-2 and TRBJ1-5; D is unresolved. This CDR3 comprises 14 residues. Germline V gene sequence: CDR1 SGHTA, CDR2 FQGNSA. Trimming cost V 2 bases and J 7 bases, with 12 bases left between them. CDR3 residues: CASSLIRLAQPQHF. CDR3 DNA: TGTGCCAGCAGCTTAATCAGGCTGGCACAGCCCCAGCATTTT. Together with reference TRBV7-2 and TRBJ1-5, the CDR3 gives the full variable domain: GAGVSQSPSNKVTEKGKDVELRCDPISGHTALYWYRQSLGQGLEFLIYFQGNSAPDKSGLPSDRFSAERTGGSVSTLTIQRTQQEDSAVYLCASSLIRLAQPQHFGDGTRLSIL.

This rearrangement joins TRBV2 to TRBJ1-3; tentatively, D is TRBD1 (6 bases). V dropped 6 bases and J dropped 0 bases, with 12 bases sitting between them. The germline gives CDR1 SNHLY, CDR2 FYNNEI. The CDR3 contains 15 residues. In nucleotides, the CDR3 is TGTGCCAGCAGCCGGCGGACAGTCTCTGGAAACACCATATATTTT. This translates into CASSRRTVSGNTIYF.

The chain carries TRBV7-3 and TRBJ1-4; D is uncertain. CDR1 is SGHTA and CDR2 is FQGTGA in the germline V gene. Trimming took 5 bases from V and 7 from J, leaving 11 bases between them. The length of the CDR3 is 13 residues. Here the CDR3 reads CASSPRLGEKLFF. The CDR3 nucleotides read TGTGCCAGCAGCCCCCGCCTTGGTGAAAAACTGTTTTTT.

CDR3 sequence: CASTQGLGGLDTQYF. For the CDR3, the DNA is TGTGCCAGCACCCAGGGGCTAGGGGGGCTGGATACGCAGTATTTT. The rearrangement links TRBV7-8 to TRBJ2-3, with D perhaps assigned TRBD1 or TRBD2 (6 bases each). The length of the CDR3 is 15 residues. V lost 7 bases to trimming and J lost 6 bases, with 20 bases between them. The germline V gene has CDR1 SGHVS and CDR2 FQNEAQ.

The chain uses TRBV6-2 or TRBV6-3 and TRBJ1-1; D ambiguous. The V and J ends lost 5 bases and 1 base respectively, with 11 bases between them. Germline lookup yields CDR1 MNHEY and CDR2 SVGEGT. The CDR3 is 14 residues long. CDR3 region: CASSTIYENTEAFF. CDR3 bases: TGTGCCAGCAGTACCATATATGAGAACACTGAAGCTTTCTTT.

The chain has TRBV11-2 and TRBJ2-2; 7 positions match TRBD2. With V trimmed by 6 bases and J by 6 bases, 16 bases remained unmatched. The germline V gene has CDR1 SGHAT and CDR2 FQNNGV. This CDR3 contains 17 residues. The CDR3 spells CASRGLSRTVLSGELFF. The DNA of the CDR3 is TGTGCCAGCAGGGGACTATCAAGGACGGTTCTTTCCGGGGAGCTGTTTTTT.